These 23 T cell receptor beta chains share one sample of origin, sequenced in a study of radiotherapy plus CTLA-4 blockade in lung cancer. Using immunoSEQ multiplex PCR, the repertoire was profiled, and TCRdb retains in-frame clones only, with some absent. In the table there are around 37,000 clones, 72% of which are singletons. The specimen was peripheral blood, collected from a patient treated with radiotherapy plus ipilimumab. Receptors were obtained from a human donor with non-small cell lung cancer who had stable disease on radiotherapy plus ipilimumab.

V usage is TRBV5-1 and J usage is TRBJ2-7; D remains ambiguous. There are 14 residues in the CDR3. Germline V gene sequence: CDR1 SGHRS, CDR2 YFSETQ. V was shortened by 2 bases and J by 1 base, with 10 bases between the two germline ends. CDR3 bases: TGCGCCAGCAGCTTCGACACTGGATCCTACGAGCAGTACTTC. It is translated as CASSFDTGSYEQYF.

There are a few counts of this clone. The chain has TRBV15 and TRBJ2-3; 11 bases map to TRBD1. The CDR3 has 16 residues. Trimming cost V 0 bases and J 4 bases; bases outside gene matches: 3. CDR1 LNHNV and CDR2 YYDKDF come from the germline V gene (reference sequence). CDR3 in DNA: TGTGCCACCAGCAGAGATGGGACAGGGGGAGCAGATACGCAGTATTTT. Its protein product is CATSRDGTGGADTQYF.

V and J are TRBV2 and TRBJ2-1, with 9 bases identical to TRBD1. Per the germline V gene, CDR1 is SNHLY and CDR2 is FYNNEI. CDR3 size: 17 residues. V trimming: 6 bases; J trimming: 7 bases; junction bases outside the gene matches: 16. CDR3 nucleotide sequence: TGTGCCAGCAGAGGGAGGACAGGGGCGAAAAAGGGGAATGAGCAGTTCTTC. Protein: CASRGRTGAKKGNEQFF.

V usage is TRBV30 and J usage is TRBJ2-7; weak D call: TRBD2 (7 bases). This CDR3 is built from 14 residues. The V end lost 0 bases, the J end lost 3 bases, and 12 bases lay between the germline ends. Looked up from germline, CDR1 is GTSNPN and CDR2 is SVGIG (reference sequence). The CDR3 is CAWSVGGAIYEQYF. DNA of the CDR3: TGTGCCTGGAGTGTAGGGGGGGCTATCTACGAGCAGTACTTC. Full variable domain (rest looked up from reference TRBV30 and TRBJ2-7): SQTIHQWPATLVQPVGSPLSLECTVEGTSNPNLYWYRQAAGRGLQLLFYSVGIGQISSEVPQNLSASRPQDRQFILSSKKLLLSDSGFYLCAWSVGGAIYEQYFGPGTRLTVT.

This clone was observed a handful of times. This chain connects TRBV4-2 to TRBJ2-1, with 9 bases fitting TRBD2. CDR1 and CDR2 (germline): LGHNA, YNFKEQ. The CDR3 is 15 amino acids. J was trimmed by 2 bases and V by 1 base; bases with no gene match: 0. CDR3 DNA sequence: TGTGCCAGCAGCCAAGGACTAGCGGCCTACAATGAGCAGTTCTTC. As protein: CASSQGLAAYNEQFF.

The chain combines TRBV4-3 with TRBJ2-1; D may be TRBD2 (5 bases). The germline V gene has CDR1 LGHNA and CDR2 YSLEER. CDR3 length: 15 residues. Trimming removed 0 bases from V and 3 bases from J, with 9 bases in between. CDR3 protein: CASSQDLTSYNEQFF. CDR3 coding DNA: TGCGCCAGCAGCCAAGACTTAACTAGCTACAATGAGCAGTTCTTC.

This clone ranks as medium-sized. This sequence joins TRBV19 and TRBJ1-6; D is unresolved. From germline, CDR1 is LNHDA and CDR2 SQIVND (reference sequence). The length of the CDR3 is 12 residues. Trimming took 6 bases from V and 12 from J, leaving 12 bases between them. DNA of the CDR3: TGTGCCAGTAGCATCGGAGCGCTACCCCTCCACTTT. Its translation: CASSIGALPLHF.

This clone is classed as medium-sized. The gene calls are TRBV5-1 and TRBJ1-1; TRBD1 is a possible D gene (6 bases). Looked up from germline, CDR1 is SGHRS and CDR2 is YFSETQ. V dropped 5 bases and J dropped 1 base, with 12 bases sitting between them. The CDR3 covers 14 residues. This CDR3 reads CASRPTTGNTEAFF. CDR3 sequence (DNA): TGCGCCAGCAGACCGACGACAGGGAACACTGAAGCTTTCTTT. The entire variable domain, with the rest obtained from reference TRBV5-1 and TRBJ1-1, is as follows: KAGVTQTPRYLIKTRGQQVTLSCSPISGHRSVSWYQQTPGQGLQFLFEYFSETQRNKGNFPGRFSGRQFSNSRSEMNVSTLELGDSALYLCASRPTTGNTEAFFGQGTRLTVV.

The chain is built from TRBV30 and TRBJ1-2, with 8 nucleotides matching TRBD1. After removal of 4 bases from V and 6 bases from J, the junction contained 13 bases not matched to a gene. The CDR3 covers 15 residues. Germline CDR1 and CDR2: GTSNPN and SVGIG (reference sequence). The CDR3 loop reads CAWNASRQGINGYTF. CDR3 DNA: TGTGCCTGGAATGCGTCGAGACAGGGGATTAATGGCTACACCTTC.

The CDR3 region has the DNA TGTGCCAGCTCAACCTTTGACAGGTTATACAATGAGCAGTTCTTC. It is translated as CASSTFDRLYNEQFF. This chain uses TRBV18 with TRBJ2-1, with a tentative D call TRBD1 (6 bases). The V gene lost 5 bases and the J gene lost 4 bases, with 15 bases spanning the gap. The CDR3 has 15 amino acids. Germline V gene sequence: CDR1 KGHSH, CDR2 LQKENI.

This clone was observed a handful of times. This sequence joins TRBV14 and TRBJ1-2; 9 bases fit TRBD1. J gave up 4 bases and V 6 bases, and 6 bases lay outside the gene matches. In germline, CDR1 is SGHDN, CDR2 FVKESK. The CDR3 is 14 residues long. CDR3 loop: CASSPRDRAYGYTF. In nucleotides, the CDR3 is TGTGCCAGCAGTCCCCGGGACAGGGCCTATGGCTACACCTTC.

The chain is built from TRBV6-1 and TRBJ2-7, with TRBD2 matching over 7 bases. CDR3 length: 15 amino acids. Germline V lookup: CDR1 MNHNS, CDR2 SASEGT. V was pared by 5 bases and J by 3 bases, with 10 bases of the junction left unmatched. The CDR3, as DNA: TGTGCCAGCAGTACAAGCGGGATTGGAAACTACGAGCAGTACTTC. It translates to CASSTSGIGNYEQYF.

The CDR3 DNA follows: TGCGCCAGCAGCTTAAGGATCCAGATGAGAACTCGGCAGGGACTAAATGAAGCTTTCTTT. It is translated as CASSLRIQMRTRQGLNEAFF. The chain joins TRBV5-1 to TRBJ1-1, with a possible D match to TRBD1 (5 bases). The CDR3 sequence is 20 residues long. The V end was cut by 2 bases, the J end by 7 bases, with 33 bases between. Germline V gives CDR1 SGHRS, CDR2 YFSETQ.

V gene TRBV10-1 combines with J gene TRBJ2-7; the match to TRBD1 covers 7 bases. The length of the CDR3 is 15 residues. The germline V gene has CDR1 WNHNN and CDR2 SYGVQD (reference sequence). Unmatched junction bases numbered 8, after V lost 2 bases and J lost 4 bases. CDR3 region: CASSEGERGLYEQYF. The CDR3 nucleotides read TGCGCCAGCAGTGAGGGGGAAAGGGGGCTTTACGAGCAGTACTTC.

The chain links TRBV9 to TRBJ1-2, with 9 bases fitting TRBD1. CDR1 SGDLS and CDR2 YYNGEE come from the germline V gene. Trimming took 0 bases from V and 3 from J; bases not matched to a gene: 9. The CDR3 consists of 17 residues. The CDR3 DNA follows: TGTGCCAGCAGCGTAGGGACAGGGGAAGGCGGGTACTATGGCTACACCTTC. As protein: CASSVGTGEGGYYGYTF.

This chain links TRBV25-1 with TRBJ1-5, with 7 bases matching TRBD1. Germline values: CDR1 MGHDK, CDR2 SYGVNS. The V and J ends lost 5 bases and 5 bases, in that order; junction bases with no gene match: 9. The CDR3 length is 15 residues. The CDR3 sequence is CASSYGTGDHQPQHF. Written as DNA, the CDR3 is TGTGCCAGCAGTTATGGAACAGGGGATCATCAGCCCCAGCATTTT. The entire variable domain, with the rest obtained from reference TRBV25-1 and TRBJ1-5, is as follows: EADIYQTPRYLVIGTGKKITLECSQTMGHDKMYWYQQDPGMELHLIHYSYGVNSTEKGDLSSESTVSRIRTEHFPLTLESARPSHTSQYLCASSYGTGDHQPQHFGDGTRLSIL.

The rearrangement joins TRBV18 to TRBJ2-6; TRBD2 is a possible D gene (5 bases). Germline V gene data show CDR1 as KGHSH and CDR2 as LQKENI. CDR3 length: 16 residues. The V gene lost 3 bases and the J gene lost 2 bases, with 11 bases spanning the gap. This CDR3 is CASSPTGYAGANVLTF. CDR3 DNA: TGTGCCAGCTCACCGACGGGGTATGCTGGGGCCAACGTCCTGACTTTC.

The chain joins TRBV4-3 to TRBJ2-7; weak D call: TRBD2 (6 bases). The CDR3 is 16 amino acids. Per germline, CDR1 LGHNA and CDR2 YSLEER. Trimming shortened V by 4 bases and J by 0 bases, and 16 bases separated the two germline ends. The CDR3 nucleotides read TGCGCCAGCAGCCTACTCGTCGGAGGGACCTCCTACGAGCAGTACTTC. Translation: CASSLLVGGTSYEQYF.

The V gene is TRBV6-5, the J gene TRBJ1-1; 7 nucleotides align to TRBD1. With 6 bases clipped from V and 5 bases from J, the junction kept 9 bases outside the gene matches. The length of the CDR3 is 14 residues. CDR1 MNHEY and CDR2 SVGAGI come from the germline V gene. Written as DNA, the CDR3 is TGTGCCAGCAGAAGTACAGGGGTCTGGACTGAAGCTTTCTTT. Its protein is CASRSTGVWTEAFF.

In its sample, this clone was seen once. CDR3 nucleotide sequence: TGTGCCAGCAGCCCAGACTGGAGCTCTGGAAACACCATATATTTT. Amino acids: CASSPDWSSGNTIYF. This chain connects TRBV4-2 to TRBJ1-3; D is uncertain. V lost 4 bases and J 0 bases, leaving 10 bases between the germline ends. Per the germline V gene, CDR1 is LGHNA and CDR2 is YNFKEQ. The CDR3 has 15 residues.

The gene calls are TRBV7-2 and TRBJ2-3, with a weak D call TRBD2 (7 bases). Germline V gene lookup returns CDR1 SGHTA and CDR2 FQGNSA. V was clipped by 5 bases and J by 3 bases, with 18 bases between them. CDR3 size: 16 residues. CDR3 residues: CASSTRGGGGTDTQYF. Here the CDR3 DNA reads TGTGCCAGCAGCACCCGGGGAGGGGGGGGGACAGATACGCAGTATTTT. Looking up the rest from reference TRBV7-2 and TRBJ2-3 gives the full variable domain: GAGVSQSPSNKVTEKGKDVELRCDPISGHTALYWYRQSLGQGLEFLIYFQGNSAPDKSGLPSDRFSAERTGGSVSTLTIQRTQQEDSAVYLCASSTRGGGGTDTQYFGPGTRLTVL.

This sequence joins TRBV10-1 and TRBJ1-1; tentatively, D is TRBD1 (5 bases). This CDR3 is built from 11 residues. Between the trimmed V and J ends, which lost 8 bases and 7 bases, there was a span of 11 bases. Looked up from germline, CDR1 is WNHNN and CDR2 is SYGVQD (reference sequence). The DNA of the CDR3 is TGCGCCAGCGCCTTCGGGGGTGAAGCTTTCTTT. Translated: CASAFGGEAFF.

This chain joins TRBV5-1 and TRBJ1-6, with no clear D. V was clipped by 2 bases and J by 9 bases, with 15 bases between them. CDR1 SGHRS and CDR2 YFSETQ come from the germline V gene. This CDR3 region has 15 residues. The CDR3 DNA reads as TGCGCCAGCAGCTTCGCCCGGAATGGCGGTTCACCCCTCCACTTT. Protein sequence: CASSFARNGGSPLHF. Together with reference TRBV5-1 and TRBJ1-6, the CDR3 gives the full variable domain: KAGVTQTPRYLIKTRGQQVTLSCSPISGHRSVSWYQQTPGQGLQFLFEYFSETQRNKGNFPGRFSGRQFSNSRSEMNVSTLELGDSALYLCASSFARNGGSPLHFGNGTRLTVT.